These 29 T cell receptor beta chains share one sample of origin, sequenced in a study of beta chain features in type 1 diabetes. Expressed TCRB transcripts were sequenced because the entire RNA isolate underwent reverse transcription. Clones were read by immunoSEQ multiplex PCR, and TCRdb kept only the in-frame ones, dropping some. The sample lists under 400,000 clones; about 20% were seen once. What was sequenced was naive CD4+ T cells from blood. The origin of the receptors is a young woman in good health.

The CDR3 region is CASSSSFGTGEYEQYF. CDR3 coding DNA: TGCGCCAGCAGCTCGTCCTTTGGGACAGGGGAATACGAGCAGTACTTC. This chain uses TRBV5-1 with TRBJ2-7; 10 bases fit TRBD1. The germline V gene encodes CDR1 SGHRS and CDR2 YFSETQ. This CDR3 is 16 amino acids long. The V gene end was trimmed by 3 bases and the J gene end by 4 bases; junction bases not matched to a gene: 10.

This clone came up a few times. V usage is TRBV18 and J usage is TRBJ1-1, with 8 positions matching TRBD1. V gave up 6 bases and J gave up 5 bases; unmatched junction bases: 8. Looked up from germline, CDR1 is KGHSH and CDR2 is LQKENI. The CDR3 length is 14 residues. Here the CDR3 reads CASSQDRVRTEAFF. The CDR3 nucleotides are TGTGCCAGCTCCCAGGACAGGGTTCGAACTGAAGCTTTCTTT.

The chain is built from TRBV2 and TRBJ2-2, with TRBD1 matching 10 bases. Germline V gene sequence: CDR1 SNHLY, CDR2 FYNNEI. CDR3 length: 15 amino acids. Trimming cost V 6 bases and J 3 bases; bases outside gene matches: 4. CDR3 bases: TGTGCCAGCAGGTCCGGGACAGGGGACACCGGGGAGCTGTTTTTT. Encoded protein: CASRSGTGDTGELFF.

J is TRBJ2-1 and V is TRBV18, with 12 positions matching TRBD1. In germline, CDR1 is KGHSH, CDR2 LQKENI. Trimming at V came to 3 bases and at J to 9 bases, leaving 6 bases not matched to a gene. This CDR3 region has 15 residues. The CDR3 reads CASSPPGQGAGEQFF. CDR3 DNA sequence: TGTGCCAGCTCACCGCCGGGACAGGGGGCCGGTGAGCAGTTCTTC.

V gene TRBV4-3 combines with J gene TRBJ2-2; 8 bases agree with TRBD1. CDR3 size: 15 residues. The ends lost 1 base at V and 3 bases at J; junction bases unmatched: 1. Germline V gene sequence: CDR1 LGHNA, CDR2 YSLEER. The CDR3 is CASSQVGQDTGELFF. The CDR3 DNA sequence: TGCGCCAGCAGCCAAGTGGGACAGGACACCGGGGAGCTGTTTTTT.

J is TRBJ2-5 and V is TRBV9; 8 bases line up with TRBD2. The CDR3 sequence is 14 residues long. Trimming cost V 3 bases and J 2 bases; bases outside gene matches: 3. The V gene's germline CDR1 is SGDLS and CDR2 YYNGEE. The CDR3 spells CASSEGTRQETQYF. CDR3 nucleotides: TGTGCCAGCAGCGAAGGGACTAGACAAGAGACCCAGTACTTC.

The chain employs TRBV11-1 and TRBJ2-6, with 9 bases aligning to TRBD1. With V trimmed by 5 bases and J by 2 bases, 7 bases remained unmatched. The CDR3 spans 17 residues. Germline V gene data show CDR1 as SGHAT and CDR2 as FQDESV (reference sequence). CDR3 coding DNA: TGTGCCAGCAGCCGGGGACAGGGAAAGGCTGGGGCCAACGTCCTGACTTTC. Translation gives CASSRGQGKAGANVLTF.

The chain is built from TRBV6-5 and TRBJ2-3; D not resolved. This CDR3 spans 15 amino acids. From germline, CDR1 is MNHEY and CDR2 SVGAGI. Trimming pared 7 bases from V and 3 bases from J, leaving 17 bases between. This CDR3 reads CASTSENVWTDTQYF. CDR3 sequence (DNA): TGTGCCAGCACCAGCGAGAATGTATGGACAGATACGCAGTATTTT.

This clone was counted between two and nine times. The chain has TRBV5-1 and TRBJ2-3; no clear D. V shed 5 bases and J shed 2 bases, with 18 bases lying between them. Germline V gives CDR1 SGHRS, CDR2 YFSETQ. The CDR3 has 16 amino acids. The CDR3 sequence: CASRLFKASFTDTQYF. The CDR3 nucleotides are TGCGCCAGCAGACTCTTTAAAGCGAGCTTCACAGATACGCAGTATTTT. The whole variable domain, remainder taken from reference TRBV5-1 and TRBJ2-3, is KAGVTQTPRYLIKTRGQQVTLSCSPISGHRSVSWYQQTPGQGLQFLFEYFSETQRNKGNFPGRFSGRQFSNSRSEMNVSTLELGDSALYLCASRLFKASFTDTQYFGPGTRLTVL.

The genes are TRBV7-9 and TRBJ1-1; D might be TRBD1 (5 bases). The CDR3 loop spans 13 amino acids. The germline CDR1 and CDR2 sequences are SEHNR and FQNEAQ (reference sequence). Trimming stripped 10 bases from V and 4 bases from J, with 16 bases between. The CDR3 bases are TGTGCCAACACCCCAGGGTATCGCACTGAAGCTTTCTTT. Translation: CANTPGYRTEAFF.

This clone was found a few times. The chain combines TRBV15 with TRBJ2-5; no firm D call. V lost 4 bases, J lost 0 bases, and 6 bases lay in between. Germline values: CDR1 LNHNV, CDR2 YYDKDF (reference sequence). The CDR3 spans 13 residues. CDR3 sequence: CATSTAYQETQYF. The CDR3 nucleotides are TGTGCCACCAGCACAGCGTACCAAGAGACCCAGTACTTC. The full variable domain, its missing parts supplied by reference TRBV15 and TRBJ2-5, is DAMVIQNPRYQVTQFGKPVTLSCSQTLNHNVMYWYQQKSSQAPKLLFHYYDKDFNNEADTPDNFQSRRPNTSFCFLDIRSPGLGDTAMYLCATSTAYQETQYFGPGTRLLVL.

This rearrangement joins TRBV13 to TRBJ2-1, with 7 nucleotides matching TRBD2. There are 14 residues in the CDR3. V lost 6 bases and J lost 6; bases outside the gene matches: 8. Looked up from germline, CDR1 is PRHDT and CDR2 is FYEKMQ (reference sequence). The CDR3 DNA is TGTGCCAGCAGACGGGAGGCCCTCTCCAATGAGCAGTTCTTC. Its protein is CASRREALSNEQFF.

The count of this clone is one. CDR3 amino acids: CASSLGRVNQPQHF. The CDR3 DNA follows: TGTGCCAGCAGCTTGGGCAGGGTAAATCAGCCCCAGCATTTT. V is TRBV5-8 and J is TRBJ1-5; a possible D gene is TRBD1 (5 bases). V shed 0 bases and J shed 4 bases, with 8 bases lying between them. Per germline, CDR1 SGHTS and CDR2 YDEGEE. The CDR3 totals 14 residues.

This clone was seen more than once but under ten times. The genes are TRBV11-1 and TRBJ2-3; D may be TRBD2 (6 bases). The ends were cut back, 3 bases at V and 0 bases at J, with 13 bases in the middle. The CDR3 has 16 residues. Per the germline V gene, CDR1 is SGHAT and CDR2 is FQDESV (reference sequence). CDR3 nucleotide sequence: TGTGCCAGCAGCTTCTTTCTCGGGAGCAGCACAGATACGCAGTATTTT. Translated: CASSFFLGSSTDTQYF.

A few counts support this clone. The chain couples TRBV5-5 to TRBJ2-5; 7 bases line up with TRBD1. Per the germline V gene, CDR1 is SGHKS and CDR2 is YYEKEE (reference sequence). The junction had 12 bases not matched to a gene; V was cut back by 4 bases and J by 3 bases. The CDR3 is 16 amino acids. The CDR3 DNA reads TGTGCCAGCAGCAACGGACAGGCGGTGCGCAAAGAGACCCAGTACTTC. It encodes CASSNGQAVRKETQYF.

This clone has just a few counts. The chain links TRBV5-4 to TRBJ2-4; 10 positions match TRBD2. With V trimmed by 4 bases and J by 4 bases, 5 bases remained unmatched. Germline loops: CDR1 SGHNT, CDR2 YYREEE (reference sequence). The CDR3 is 15 residues long. The CDR3 DNA reads TGTGCCAGCAGCCCAGCGGGGGGGCCGAAAAACATTCAGTACTTC. This codes for CASSPAGGPKNIQYF.

The table lists this clone with a few counts. V gene TRBV6-1 combines with J gene TRBJ1-1; 8 bases match TRBD1. This CDR3 comprises 14 residues. Germline loops: CDR1 MNHNS, CDR2 SASEGT. V dropped 4 bases and J dropped 1; count of bases not matched to a gene: 2. The CDR3 DNA follows: TGTGCCAGCAGTGCGACAGGGGAGAACACTGAAGCTTTCTTT. Translation gives CASSATGENTEAFF.

This clone was recorded a few times. The chain is built from TRBV5-1 and TRBJ2-7, with 11 bases lining up with TRBD2. J gave up 3 bases and V 4 bases, and 6 bases lay outside the gene matches. The CDR3 length is 15 residues. Germline CDR1 SGHRS, CDR2 YFSETQ. Here the CDR3 reads CASSPPSGGNYEQYF. The CDR3 bases are TGCGCCAGCAGCCCTCCTAGCGGGGGGAACTACGAGCAGTACTTC.

The rearrangement joins TRBV9 to TRBJ2-2; TRBD2 agrees at 13 bases. The germline V gene has CDR1 SGDLS and CDR2 YYNGEE. The CDR3 contains 16 residues. Unmatched junction bases numbered 4, after V lost 3 bases and J lost 5 bases. The CDR3 DNA reads TGTGCCAGCAGCGCTCGGACTAGCGGGAGTACCGGGGAGCTGTTTTTT. This encodes CASSARTSGSTGELFF.

V usage is TRBV6-5 and J usage is TRBJ2-7, with 7 bases that match TRBD1. CDR3 length: 14 amino acids. Trimming cost V 6 bases and J 2 bases; bases outside gene matches: 7. CDR1 and CDR2 (germline): MNHEY, SVGAGI. The CDR3 spells CASSPGQGAYEQYF. CDR3 DNA: TGTGCCAGCAGCCCCGGCCAGGGGGCCTACGAGCAGTACTTC.

The chain uses TRBV29-1 and TRBJ1-4; no firm D call. CDR1 and CDR2 (germline): SQVTM, ANQGSEA. Trimming shortened V by 3 bases and J by 8 bases, and 13 bases separated the two germline ends. This CDR3 has 13 amino acids. In nucleotides, the CDR3 is TGCAGCGTTGAGAAGGGCCGGGAGGAAAAACTGTTTTTT. This sequence encodes CSVEKGREEKLFF.

This clone was seen a handful of times. This rearrangement joins TRBV30 to TRBJ2-1, with a weak D call TRBD1 (5 bases). Germline CDR1 reads GTSNPN; CDR2 reads SVGIG (reference sequence). V was trimmed by 3 bases and J by 3 bases, leaving 9 bases between them. The CDR3 extends over 13 amino acids. The CDR3 protein is CAWRAGHYNEQFF. CDR3 nucleotides: TGTGCCTGGAGAGCAGGACACTACAATGAGCAGTTCTTC. The whole variable domain, filled in from reference TRBV30 and TRBJ2-1, reads SQTIHQWPATLVQPVGSPLSLECTVEGTSNPNLYWYRQAAGRGLQLLFYSVGIGQISSEVPQNLSASRPQDRQFILSSKKLLLSDSGFYLCAWRAGHYNEQFFGPGTRLTVL.

V and J are TRBV5-1 and TRBJ2-1; 10 bases map to TRBD1. The CDR3 sequence is 13 residues long. The germline CDR1 and CDR2 sequences are SGHRS and YFSETQ. Trimming removed 3 bases from V and 9 bases from J; junction bases left unmatched: 3. CDR3 loop: CASSWTGGTEQFF. For the CDR3, the DNA is TGCGCCAGCAGCTGGACAGGGGGAACTGAGCAGTTCTTC.

This chain joins TRBV9 and TRBJ2-1, with TRBD2 matching over 12 bases. Trimming removed 4 bases from V and 7 bases from J; junction bases left unmatched: 12. Germline V gene sequence: CDR1 SGDLS, CDR2 YYNGEE. The CDR3 runs 17 residues. CDR3 in DNA: TGTGCCAGCAGCACACCCCGGACTAGCGGGATTGTAAATGAGCAGTTCTTC. Amino acids: CASSTPRTSGIVNEQFF.

The rearrangement joins TRBV11-2 to TRBJ1-2, with a possible D match to TRBD1 (6 bases). Trimming left V 4 bases short and J 4 bases short, with 10 bases between. CDR1 and CDR2 from the germline V gene are SGHAT and FQNNGV. The length of the CDR3 is 13 residues. The CDR3 here is CASSSGEGYGYTF. The CDR3 region has the DNA TGTGCCAGCAGCTCAGGGGAAGGCTATGGCTACACCTTC. The variable domain in full, with the rest retrieved from reference TRBV11-2 and TRBJ1-2, is EAGVAQSPRYKIIEKRQSVAFWCNPISGHATLYWYQQILGQGPKLLIQFQNNGVVDDSQLPKDRFSAERLKGVDSTLKIQPAKLEDSAVYLCASSSGEGYGYTFGSGTRLTVV.

This chain connects TRBV18 to TRBJ2-4, with a possible D match to TRBD1 (6 bases). The CDR3 covers 15 residues. Trimming stripped 5 bases from V and 7 bases from J, with 18 bases between. Germline values: CDR1 KGHSH, CDR2 LQKENI. CDR3 sequence: CASSDSLQGRNIQYF. The CDR3 bases are TGTGCCAGCTCAGATAGCCTACAGGGAAGGAACATTCAGTACTTC.

V usage is TRBV4-2 and J usage is TRBJ2-2, with TRBD1 identical over 8 bases. V was pared by 3 bases and J by 1 base, with 4 bases of the junction left unmatched. Looked up from germline, CDR1 is LGHNA and CDR2 is YNFKEQ. The CDR3 has 16 residues. The DNA for the CDR3 is TGTGCCAGCAGCCATACCGGGACAGGGAACACCGGGGAGCTGTTTTTT. It translates to CASSHTGTGNTGELFF.

This clone was recorded a few times. V usage is TRBV7-9 and J usage is TRBJ1-5, with 11 bases aligning to TRBD1. The V and J ends lost 1 base and 5 bases, in that order; junction bases with no gene match: 7. The CDR3 is made up of 17 amino acids. The germline V gene encodes CDR1 SEHNR and CDR2 FQNEAQ (reference sequence). The CDR3 DNA sequence: TGTGCCAGCAGCTTAGGGACAGGGGGCCGGCAATATCAGCCCCAGCATTTT. The encoded protein is CASSLGTGGRQYQPQHF.

There are a few counts of this clone. This chain joins TRBV10-1 and TRBJ2-3, with D maybe TRBD2 (5 bases). Germline lookup yields CDR1 WNHNN and CDR2 SYGVQD (reference sequence). The V end lost 3 bases, the J end lost 7 bases, and 14 bases lay between the germline ends. This CDR3 comprises 14 residues. CDR3 DNA sequence: TGCGCCAGCAGTGATAAGGACTTGGTAAATACGCAGTATTTT. Encoded protein: CASSDKDLVNTQYF.